This T cell receptor beta chain derives from a study of T cells expressing NK-cell markers. TCRdb reprocessed the 5' RACE reads; each CDR3 protein has one entry and no DNA is given. In all, the sample yields about 260,000 distinct CDR3 sequences. This CDR3 contains 13 residues. Germline CDR1 is SEHNR and CDR2 is FQNEAQ (reference sequence). The sequencing sample was made of blood T cells: a sorted CD56 or NKG2C T cell subset, CD4+ or CD8+ T cells, or bulk PBMC T cells (not recorded which). The chain employs TRBV7-9 and TRBJ2-1; TCRdb returns TRBD2, unconfirmable since there is no DNA. This TCR came from a man aged 18 to 30 in good health. The CDR3 sequence is CASSLPVAGEQFF. The whole variable domain, filled in from reference TRBV7-9 and TRBJ2-1, reads DTGVSQNPRHKITKRGQNVTFRCDPISEHNRLYWYRQTLGQGPEFLTYFQNEAQLEKSRLLSDRFSAERPKGSFSTLEIQRTEQGDSAMYLCASSLPVAGEQFFGPGTRLTVL.